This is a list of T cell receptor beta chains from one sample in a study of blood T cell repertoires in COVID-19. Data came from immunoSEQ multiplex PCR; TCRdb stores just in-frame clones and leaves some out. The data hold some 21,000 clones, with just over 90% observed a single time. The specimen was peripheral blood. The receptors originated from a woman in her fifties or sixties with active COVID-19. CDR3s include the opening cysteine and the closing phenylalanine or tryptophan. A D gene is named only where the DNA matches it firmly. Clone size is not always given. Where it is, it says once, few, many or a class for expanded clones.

TGTGCCAGCAGCCAAAGGGGGGGGTCCCACGAGCAGTACTTC,CASSQRGGSHEQYF,TRBJ2-7,-,TRBV5-4,-
TGTGCCAGCAGTGGACTCAATAGCAATCAGCCCCAGCATTTT,CASSGLNSNQPQHF,TRBJ1-5,-,TRBV2,once
TGTGCCAGCAGTGATTCGGCGGGAGGGGCGAACACCGGGGAGCTGTTTTTT,CASSDSAGGANTGELFF,TRBJ2-2,TRBD2,TRBV6-4,-
TGCGCCAGCAGCTCGGACAGGACTAGCACAGATACGCAGTATTTT,CASSSDRTSTDTQYF,TRBJ2-3,TRBD1,TRBV5-1,-
TGTGCCAGTAGTCGTCAGGGGATCTACGAGCAGTACTTC,CASSRQGIYEQYF,TRBJ2-7,-,TRBV19,-
TGTGCCAGTAGTATATGGGCGGGGGGCACAGATACGCAGTATTTT,CASSIWAGGTDTQYF,TRBJ2-3,TRBD2,TRBV19,-
TGTGCCAGCTCACCACCTTTACAGGTTACCTACAATGAGCAGTTCTTC,CASSPPLQVTYNEQFF,TRBJ2-1,-,TRBV18,-
TGTGCCAGCACCCTCCGACTTGGGAGCCTTAATGAGCAGTTCTTC,CASTLRLGSLNEQFF,TRBJ2-1,-,TRBV3-1/TRBV3-2,-
TGTGCCAGCAGTTCCCCGGTAGGAGTAGCCAAAAACATTCAGTACTTC,CASSSPVGVAKNIQYF,TRBJ2-4,-,TRBV7-9,-
TGTGCCAGCAGCTTAGGAGGACTAGCGGGAGTTCCGGACGAGCAGTACTTT,CASSLGGLAGVPDEQYF,TRBJ2-7,TRBD2,TRBV7-6,-
TGTGCCAGCAGCTCACAAGGACTAGCGGCGAACAATGAGCAGTTCTTC,CASSSQGLAANNEQFF,TRBJ2-1,TRBD2,TRBV5-4,-
TGCGCCAGCAGCTCCGGGACACTCCCGGATCAGCCCCAGCATTTT,CASSSGTLPDQPQHF,TRBJ1-5,-,TRBV5-1,-
TGTGCCAGCAGCGATCGACGGGGGGCAAGTGGGGCCAACGTCCTGACTTTC,CASSDRRGASGANVLTF,TRBJ2-6,-,TRBV7-9,once
TGCGCCAGCAGCTCAGACGGGACTAGCGGGTTCTACGAGCAGTACTTC,CASSSDGTSGFYEQYF,TRBJ2-7,TRBD2,TRBV5-1,-
TGTGCCATCAGTGAGGAGGGAGGAAGAGATACGCAGTATTTT,CAISEEGGRDTQYF,TRBJ2-3,-,TRBV10-3,-
TGTGCCAGCTCACCAGAGGACAGGTTCTACAATGAGCAGTTCTTC,CASSPEDRFYNEQFF,TRBJ2-1,TRBD1,TRBV18,-
TGTGCCAGCAGCTTAGCGAAGTACTGTAATCAGCCCCAGCATTTT,CASSLAKYCNQPQHF,TRBJ1-5,-,TRBV7-4,few
TGTGCCAGCAGCTCGCCGCCGGGAGGGACTAGCTTTGACGGTGGTAATGAGCAGTTCTTC,CASSSPPGGTSFDGGNEQFF,TRBJ2-1,TRBD2,TRBV7-6,-
TGTGCCAGCAGCTTAGTCCGCGGTAGCGGGACGAAGACCCAGTACTTC,CASSLVRGSGTKTQYF,TRBJ2-5,TRBD2,TRBV7-2,-
TGTGCCAGTAGTATAGCTGGACTAGCCTCCTACGAGCAGTACTTC,CASSIAGLASYEQYF,TRBJ2-7,TRBD2,TRBV19,-
TGCAGCGTTGAGAGACACTGGAACACTGAAGCTTTCTTT,CSVERHWNTEAFF,TRBJ1-1,-,TRBV29-1,-
TGCAGCGTTGTAGGTTTGGGGGCCAATCAGCCCCAGCATTTT,CSVVGLGANQPQHF,TRBJ1-5,-,TRBV29-1,once
TGTGCCAGCGGAGGCTACAATGAGCAGTTCTTC,CASGGYNEQFF,TRBJ2-1,-,TRBV9,-
TGTGCCAGCAGCCAAGTTTTAGGGACAGGGGGCGATCAGCCCCAGCATTTT,CASSQVLGTGGDQPQHF,TRBJ1-5,TRBD1,TRBV3-1/TRBV3-2,-
TGTGCCAGCAGCAAAGGACAACTAGCCAAAAACATTCAGTACTTC,CASSKGQLAKNIQYF,TRBJ2-4,-,TRBV21-1,-
TGTGCCAGCTCACGCACCGGGACAGAGTATGGCTACACCTTC,CASSRTGTEYGYTF,TRBJ1-2,TRBD1,TRBV18,-
TGTGCCAGCCGGAGTAGCGGGAGAAACAATGAGCAGTTCTTC,CASRSSGRNNEQFF,TRBJ2-1,TRBD2,TRBV6-5,-
TGTGCCAGCAGTTTATATATCTACGAGCAGTACTTC,CASSLYIYEQYF,TRBJ2-7,-,TRBV28,-
TGTGCCAGCAGTTCCGGAGCCTCGACAGACTATGGCTACACCTTC,CASSSGASTDYGYTF,TRBJ1-2,-,TRBV28,-
TGCGCCAGCAGCTTGGGGCCAGGATCCTACAATGAGCAGTTCTTC,CASSLGPGSYNEQFF,TRBJ2-1,-,TRBV5-1,once
TGCGCCAGCAGCCAAGAAACCGGGACAACAAACACTGAAGCTTTCTTT,CASSQETGTTNTEAFF,TRBJ1-1,-,TRBV4-1,once
TGTGCCAGCAGTTCGGGGGGCTTCTTCCTTGGCTACACCTTC,CASSSGGFFLGYTF,TRBJ1-2,-,TRBV28,once
TGTGCCAGCAGTGGGACAGGGGCGGCTTTCTTT,CASSGTGAAFF,TRBJ1-1,TRBD1,TRBV2,once
TGTGCCAGCAGTGAATGGGGGGAAAATCAGCCCCAGCATTTT,CASSEWGENQPQHF,TRBJ1-5,-,TRBV6-1,few
TGTGCCAGCAGCCACGCTCCAGCCTACGAGCAGTACTTC,CASSHAPAYEQYF,TRBJ2-7,-,TRBV27,-
TGTGCCAGCAGTTTTGTCCGAGTTTCGACTAGCGGGAGGGCCCCTACCTCCTACGAGCAGTACTTC,CASSFVRVSTSGRAPTSYEQYF,TRBJ2-7,TRBD2,TRBV27,-
TGTGCCAGCAGCCAAGATTTCGAGACTAGCGGGAGGCTTTACTACAATGAGCAGTTCTTC,CASSQDFETSGRLYYNEQFF,TRBJ2-1,TRBD2,TRBV14,-
TGTGCCAGCAGCGTAGATCCGGGGGACTACAATGAGCAGTTCTTC,CASSVDPGDYNEQFF,TRBJ2-1,-,TRBV9,-
TGTGCCAGCAGCCCGCTAGGAAATGAGCAGTTCTTC,CASSPLGNEQFF,TRBJ2-1,-,TRBV7-9,once
TGTGCCAGCAGCCTGAGTTGGGACATACCTTATAGTGAGCAGTTCTTC,CASSLSWDIPYSEQFF,TRBJ2-1,-,TRBV9,-
TGTGCCAGCAGCTTAGTGCAGGGGGGCACTGAAGCTTTCTTT,CASSLVQGGTEAFF,TRBJ1-1,TRBD1,TRBV7-9,-
TGTGCCAGCAGCGACCCGGGGGGAAACACTGAAGCTTTCTTT,CASSDPGGNTEAFF,TRBJ1-1,-,TRBV28,-
TGTGCCAGCGGCTCGACAGGGGCTGACTATGGCTACACCTTC,CASGSTGADYGYTF,TRBJ1-2,TRBD1,TRBV28,-
TGTGCCAGCTCACCAGCAGTCTCCGGAAACACCATATATTTT,CASSPAVSGNTIYF,TRBJ1-3,-,TRBV18,-